These 10 T cell receptor beta chains were all obtained from the same sample, sequenced in a study of early T cells in non-severe SARS-CoV-2 infection. Using its own MiXCR run on the 5' RACE reads, TCRdb lists one record per CDR3 protein. The sample includes about 80,000 distinct CDR3 sequences, about 5% seen only once; the top ten take under 8%. The sample was whole blood, taken at baseline. These receptors all stem from an adult who was a healthcare worker with PCR-confirmed SARS-CoV-2 infection or an uninfected control (not recorded which).

This clonotype was seen a few times. This chain uses TRBV7-6 with TRBJ2-3; D is uncertain. Germline CDR1 is SGHVS and CDR2 is FNYEAQ. CDR3 length equals 12 residues. V was clipped by 6 bases and J by 2 bases, with 6 bases between them. As DNA, the CDR3 is TGTGCCAGCAGATCCCACACAGATACGCAGTATTTT. It specifies CASRSHTDTQYF. Full variable domain (missing parts from reference TRBV7-6 and TRBJ2-3): GAGVSQSPRYKVTKRGQDVALRCDPISGHVSLYWYRQALGQGPEFLTYFNYEAQQDKSGLPNDRFSAERPEGSISTLTIQRTEQRDSAMYRCASRSHTDTQYFGPGTRLTVL.

The table lists this clonotype with many counts. The chain carries TRBV7-2 and TRBJ2-3; TRBD2 agrees at 10 bases. The CDR3 runs 18 residues. V lost 5 bases, J lost 2 bases, and 13 bases stayed unmatched. CDR1 is SGHTA and CDR2 is FQGNSA in the germline V gene. CDR3 nucleotide sequence: TGTGCCAGCAGCCTTGCCCCCAGGACTAGCGGACTCACAGATACGCAGTATTTT. Protein: CASSLAPRTSGLTDTQYF.

Many counts were recorded for this clonotype. This chain uses TRBV18 with TRBJ1-2; D is undetermined. Trimming took 2 bases from V and 2 from J, leaving 12 bases between them. CDR3 length equals 15 residues. In germline, CDR1 is KGHSH, CDR2 LQKENI. The CDR3 region has the DNA TGTGCCAGCTCACCAAGGCACACCCAGAACTATGGCTACACCTTC. This sequence encodes CASSPRHTQNYGYTF.

The table lists this clonotype with a few counts. The rearrangement links TRBV6-5 to TRBJ2-5; D is undetermined. V lost 2 bases and J 7 bases, leaving 14 bases between the germline ends. The CDR3 is 14 residues long. Germline values: CDR1 MNHEY, CDR2 SVGAGI. CDR3 coding DNA: TGTGCCAGCAGTTACCTAGGGTCCTCCGGGACCCAGTACTTC. It specifies CASSYLGSSGTQYF.

This clonotype was seen repeatedly, ten times or more. This chain joins TRBV6-5 and TRBJ1-5; D unclear. CDR1 is MNHEY, CDR2 SVGAGI, per germline. V lost 6 bases, J lost 4 bases, and 10 bases lay in between. The CDR3 loop spans 13 amino acids. The CDR3: CASSRTENQPQHF. The DNA for the CDR3 is TGTGCCAGCAGCCGTACAGAGAATCAGCCCCAGCATTTT.

In this sample, this clonotype turned up many times. This chain connects TRBV29-1 to TRBJ2-1, with D perhaps TRBD2 (5 bases). The V end lost 2 bases, the J end lost 11 bases, and 16 bases lay between the germline ends. Germline loops: CDR1 SQVTM, CDR2 ANQGSEA. The CDR3 sequence is 13 residues long. The CDR3 region is CSVEPAAPYKQFF. DNA for the CDR3: TGCAGCGTTGAACCAGCGGCTCCCTACAAGCAGTTCTTC.

This clonotype showed up many times. The chain is built from TRBV4-1 and TRBJ2-1; 12 bases are shared with TRBD2. Losses at the gene ends were 1 base for V and 8 bases for J; bases not matched to a gene: 6. Germline V gene data show CDR1 as MGHRA and CDR2 as YSYEKL. CDR3 size: 16 residues. CDR3 nucleotide sequence: TGCGCCAGCAGCCAAGTCAGACTAGCGGGAGCTTATGAGCAGTTCTTC. Translation: CASSQVRLAGAYEQFF.

This chain connects TRBV6-2 or TRBV6-3 to TRBJ1-2, with a tentative D call TRBD1 (5 bases). The CDR3 runs 14 residues. Germline V lookup: CDR1 MNHEY, CDR2 SVGEGT. The V gene lost 0 bases and the J gene lost 2 bases, with 7 bases spanning the gap. CDR3 sequence reads: CASSYSAGNYGYTF. The CDR3 DNA reads as TGTGCCAGCAGTTACTCGGCAGGGAACTATGGCTACACCTTC.

The CDR3 bases are TGTGCCAGCAGCCCGTTTCTCACTAACTATGGCTACACCTTC. It specifies CASSPFLTNYGYTF. This chain connects TRBV3-1 to TRBJ1-2; D remains ambiguous. CDR1 and CDR2 from the germline V gene are LGHDT and YNNKEL (reference sequence). The CDR3 consists of 14 residues. Trimming took off 4 bases at V and 0 bases at J, with 9 bases between the two ends.

This clonotype was seen at least ten times. V gene TRBV6-6 combines with J gene TRBJ2-3, with TRBD2 as a possible D gene (7 bases). V was clipped by 0 bases and J by 4 bases, with 11 bases between them. There are 15 residues in the CDR3. Germline assignment: CDR1 MNHNY and CDR2 SVGAGI (reference sequence). CDR3 in amino acids: CASSYSKGGADTQYF. As DNA, the CDR3 is TGTGCCAGCAGTTACTCGAAGGGGGGGGCAGATACGCAGTATTTT.